One and the same sample provided the 21 T cell receptor beta chains below, sequenced in a study of post-analysis software for immune sequencing data. Overall study results and limits: TRBV5-6, TRBV5-1 and TRBV20-1 belonged to a set of roughly 5 TRBV segments that were more frequent in patients than controls.

Every TCR beta cDNA library bore unique molecular identifiers. TCRdb itself ran the PCR reads through MiXCR, one entry per CDR3 protein. The repertoire consists of approximately 260,000 distinct CDR3 sequences, with 35% to 40% occurring once and the leading ten covering roughly 4.8%. The antigens these receptors bind are not known. The sequencing input was blood. The source is a girl aged 10 to 17 with multiple sclerosis.

V and J are TRBV5-1 and TRBJ2-3, with D perhaps TRBD1 or TRBD2 (5 bases each). V lost 0 bases and J 2 bases, leaving 13 bases between the germline ends. The CDR3 covers 16 residues. Germline assignment: CDR1 SGHRS and CDR2 YFSETQ. The CDR3 DNA follows: TGCGCCAGCAGCTTGGGGGGGACCTCTATCACAGATACGCAGTATTTT. Its translation is CASSLGGTSITDTQYF.

In its sample, this clonotype was seen a few times. The J gene is TRBJ1-2, the V gene TRBV5-6; D remains unclear. CDR1 SGHDT and CDR2 YYEEEE come from the germline V gene. This CDR3 is built from 14 residues. Trimming pared 4 bases from V and 2 bases from J, leaving 12 bases between. CDR3: CASSPRLLNYGYTF. DNA of the CDR3: TGTGCCAGCAGCCCGCGCTTGCTCAACTATGGCTACACCTTC.

This clonotype has ten or more counts. V gene TRBV20-1 combines with J gene TRBJ1-2; D remains ambiguous. V lost 0 bases and J lost 4, with 12 bases in between. The CDR3 is made up of 14 amino acids. Germline-derived CDR1 and CDR2 are DFQATT and SNEGSKA (reference sequence). The CDR3 bases are TGCAGTGCTAGAGACCGAAATCGGGCCTATGGCTACACCTTC. It yields the protein CSARDRNRAYGYTF.

Concerning this clonotype itself: This may be a read error: a much more frequent sequence differs by one nucleotide. The chain carries TRBV29-1 and TRBJ2-1; TRBD1 agrees at 8 bases. The CDR3 sequence is 15 residues long. Germline assignment: CDR1 SQVTM and CDR2 ANQGSEA. Losses at the gene ends were 7 bases for V and 5 bases for J; bases not matched to a gene: 13. The CDR3: CSAVPGQGRHNEQFF. CDR3 DNA: TGCAGCGCTGTTCCTGGACAGGGACGGCACAATGAGCAGTTCTTC.

This clonotype was seen more than once but under ten times. This may arise from a read error, as a much more abundant clone is one base away. The chain is built from TRBV7-9 and TRBJ2-1; D is uncertain. Between the trimmed V and J ends, which lost 5 bases and 13 bases, there was a span of 21 bases. CDR3 length equals 14 residues. Germline CDR1 is SEHNR and CDR2 is FQNEAQ (reference sequence). The CDR3 sequence is CASSLRTGQETQFF. The CDR3 DNA reads TGTGCCAGCAGCCTAAGGACGGGCCAAGAGACCCAGTTCTTC.

The chain carries TRBV15 and TRBJ1-1; maybe TRBD1 (5 bases). Germline V gene sequence: CDR1 LNHNV, CDR2 YYDKDF (reference sequence). Trimming took 0 bases from V and 8 from J, leaving 22 bases between them. This CDR3 region has 17 residues. CDR3 sequence reads: CATSRDLSGRDGREAFF. The CDR3 DNA reads as TGTGCCACCAGCAGAGATCTCTCGGGCAGGGATGGTAGGGAAGCTTTCTTT.

The sample holds many counts of this clonotype. The chain links TRBV6-5 to TRBJ2-7; no definite D call. The germline V gene encodes CDR1 MNHEY and CDR2 SVGAGI. Trimming stripped 2 bases from V and 6 bases from J, with 11 bases between. There are 13 residues in the CDR3. The CDR3 here is CASSYQRGGEQYF. CDR3 in DNA: TGTGCCAGCAGTTACCAGAGAGGCGGCGAGCAGTACTTC.

This clonotype came up many times. CDR3 in DNA: TGCAGTGCTAGACCCCATCCCAAACGAGTGGCGGAAGAGACCCAGTACTTC. This sequence encodes CSARPHPKRVAEETQYF. The chain joins TRBV20-1 to TRBJ2-5; D is unresolved. Germline values: CDR1 DFQATT, CDR2 SNEGSKA (reference sequence). The CDR3 is 17 residues long. V was shortened by 2 bases and J by 3 bases, with 22 bases between the two germline ends.

A note on this clonotype: This may be a read error: a much more frequent sequence differs by one nucleotide. This sequence joins TRBV3-1 and TRBJ2-4; D is ambiguous. The CDR3 consists of 15 residues. Per germline, CDR1 LGHDT and CDR2 YNNKEL (reference sequence). CDR3 nucleotides: TGTACCAGCAGCCAAACGCGTCCGGCCAAAAACATTCAGTACTTC. Translation: CTSSQTRPAKNIQYF.

The chain uses TRBV20-1 and TRBJ2-2, with D perhaps being TRBD1 or TRBD2 (5 bases each). Germline V CDR1 and CDR2: DFQATT, SNEGSKA (reference sequence). This CDR3 has 13 residues. V gave up 6 bases and J gave up 4 bases, with 12 bases separating them. CDR3 loop: CSAQGVSTGELFF. CDR3 sequence (DNA): TGCAGTGCGCAGGGAGTTAGCACCGGGGAGCTGTTTTTT.

About this clonotype itself: Being one base from a much bigger clone, this may be a read error. This chain joins TRBV27 and TRBJ2-3, with TRBD2 identical over 7 bases. Germline lookup yields CDR1 MNHEY and CDR2 SMNVEV (reference sequence). The CDR3 has 14 amino acids. The CDR3 sequence is CASSALAAGDTRYF. The CDR3 bases are TGTGCCAGCAGTGCCCTGGCCGCGGGGGATACGCGGTATTTT.

The chain carries TRBV11-2 and TRBJ2-6; D gene unclear. The length of the CDR3 is 18 residues. In germline, CDR1 is SGHAT, CDR2 FQNNGV. Trimming took 4 bases from V and 2 from J, leaving 18 bases between them. The CDR3 DNA is TGTGCCAGCAGCTCAGTTGGGCAGATCGCGGCTGGGGCCAACGTCCTGACTTTC. Protein sequence: CASSSVGQIAAGANVLTF.

This clonotype was seen at least ten times. V usage is TRBV6-6 and J usage is TRBJ1-5, with D hard to call. Deletions cut 0 bases from V and 0 bases from J, with 6 bases between. The germline V gene encodes CDR1 MNHNY and CDR2 SVGAGI (reference sequence). The CDR3 contains 15 residues. This CDR3 is CASSYSGYSNQPQHF. CDR3 in DNA: TGTGCCAGCAGTTACTCAGGGTATAGCAATCAGCCCCAGCATTTT.

Comments on this clonotype: This may be a read error, as it is one base from a much larger clone. V is TRBV2 and J is TRBJ2-5, with 12 bases aligning to TRBD2. The CDR3 length is 16 residues. Germline V gene sequence: CDR1 SNHLY, CDR2 FYNNEI. V was pared by 1 base and J by 11 bases, with 11 bases of the junction left unmatched. CDR3 protein: CASSEVASGRAGEQYF. The CDR3 DNA follows: TGTGCCAGCAGTGAAGTGGCTAGCGGGAGGGCCGGTGAGCAGTACTTC.

Of note for this clonotype: A much larger clonotype is one base distant, so this may be a read error. The chain is built from TRBV7-7 and TRBJ2-7; no clear D gene. The J call may be wrong; the DNA end is better matched by TRBJ2-5. The CDR3 is 13 residues long. CDR1 and CDR2 from the germline V gene are SSHAT and FNYEAQ (reference sequence). The CDR3 is CASSETWVETQYF. CDR3 bases: TGTGCCAGCAGTGAGACCTGGGTGGAGACCCAGTACTTC.

This clonotype was seen many times. The chain is built from TRBV7-3 and TRBJ1-6; 7 positions agree with TRBD1. CDR1 and CDR2 (germline): SGHTA, FQGTGA. V shed 3 bases, J shed 1 base, and the junction held 0 bases outside the gene matches. The CDR3 contains 15 residues. For the CDR3, the DNA is TGTGCCAGCAGCTTGGACAGGTCCTATAATTCACCCCTCCACTTT. This encodes CASSLDRSYNSPLHF.

A remark on this clonotype: This sequence may be a read error, since a much larger clone differs from it by one base. The chain employs TRBV20-1 and TRBJ1-4, with D unresolved. CDR1 DFQATT and CDR2 SNEGSKA come from the germline V gene (reference sequence). V shed 6 bases and J shed 15 bases, with 17 bases lying between them. The CDR3 runs 11 residues. DNA for the CDR3: TGCAGTGCCCAGGAAGCAGAAATGGTGTTTTTT. Translating gives CSAQEAEMVFF.

The CDR3 here is CASSSALGGAVYNEQYF. The DNA for the CDR3 is TGTGCCAGCAGCTCAGCGCTTGGCGGGGCGGTTTACAATGAGCAGTACTTC. The rearrangement joins TRBV7-6 to TRBJ2-5; D possibly corresponds to TRBD2 (6 bases). The germline CDR1 and CDR2 sequences are SGHVS and FNYEAQ. The CDR3 loop spans 17 amino acids. Trimming shortened V by 4 bases and J by 11 bases, and 29 bases separated the two germline ends.

The chain is built from TRBV7-9 and TRBJ1-2, with a tentative D call TRBD1 (5 bases). The V and J ends lost 1 base and 3 bases respectively, with 15 bases between them. This CDR3 is 16 amino acids long. Germline-derived CDR1 and CDR2 are SEHNR and FQNEAQ (reference sequence). This chain's CDR3 is CASSLDGGSLDYGYTF. The CDR3 bases are TGTGCCAGCAGCTTAGACGGGGGTTCCCTGGACTATGGCTACACCTTC.

In this sample, this clonotype turned up a few times. The V call is TRBV29-1, the J call TRBJ1-2; D not resolved. V was shortened by 2 bases and J by 4 bases, with 8 bases between the two germline ends. Germline-derived CDR1 and CDR2 are SQVTM and ANQGSEA. CDR3 length equals 12 residues. The CDR3 reads CSVELDSYGYTF. The CDR3 DNA is TGCAGCGTTGAACTGGACTCCTATGGCTACACCTTC.

Many counts were recorded for this clonotype. The chain combines TRBV4-1 with TRBJ2-1, with unresolved D. CDR1 and CDR2 from the germline V gene are MGHRA and YSYEKL. CDR3 size: 13 residues. The ends were cut back, 1 base at V and 7 bases at J, with 8 bases in the middle. The CDR3 protein is CASSQVVLNEQFF. The CDR3 DNA sequence: TGCGCCAGCAGCCAAGTCGTACTGAATGAGCAGTTCTTC.